This TCR beta chain was sequenced for a study of OX40 agonist ivuxolimab in advanced cancers. Study outcomes and limitations: Antigen specificity of clonally expanded peripheral T cells was not established.

As regards this clone: Its antigen is unknown.

The V gene's germline CDR1 is SGHDN and CDR2 FVKESK. V trimming: 6 bases; J trimming: 2 bases; junction bases outside the gene matches: 3. The CDR3 length is 13 residues. Drawing of blood for sampling happened at baseline, at cycle 4 day 1, and at cycle 7 day 1. This table comes from immunoSEQ multiplex PCR, and its TCRdb copy is limited to in-frame clones, with some not included. The sample lists 30,000 to 40,000 clones, approximately 80% occurring once. Sequenced here: CD4+ or CD8+ T cells sorted from blood, sampled in a trial of the OX40 agonist ivuxolimab. This sequence joins TRBV14 and TRBJ2-7; 8 bases align to TRBD1. The TCR comes from an adult with an advanced solid tumor such as melanoma, head and neck, liver or kidney cancer. This CDR3 is CASRGQGTYEQYF. In DNA, the CDR3 is TGTGCCAGCAGAGGACAGGGCACCTACGAGCAGTACTTC.